This TCR beta chain was retrieved from a study of cytomegalovirus exposure and HLA in healthy donors. PCR used 60 Vbeta primers and 13 Jbeta primers. The method was immunoSEQ multiplex PCR; TCRdb's version includes in-frame clones alone and lacks a portion of them. The profile shows about 150,000 clones, over 70% of them singletons. Points from the study as a whole: In a later analysis, most CMV-associated TCR beta chains appeared HLA-restricted. The listing of roughly 160 TCR beta chains classed them as cytomegalovirus-associated.

This CDR3 has 19 residues. Germline V gene lookup returns CDR1 GTSNPN and CDR2 SVGIG (reference sequence). This clone turned up a few times. Its antigen is currently unknown. Germline and junction disagree at one end, which may indicate a read error. In nominal health when sampled, donors likely had unrecorded immune exposures nonetheless. J is TRBJ2-6 and V is TRBV30; TRBD1 aligns across 10 bases. Sequencing input: PBMCs. This clonotype originated in a man aged 25 to 40 in good health and CMV-seronegative. CDR3 nucleotide sequence: TGTGCCTGGAGCCGGGACAGGGGCGACTCGGCCTCTGGGGCCAACGGCCTGACTTTC. This gives the protein CAWSRDRGDSASGANGLTF.